Given below is one TCR beta chain in context. This record comes from a study of blood T cell repertoires in COVID-19. Overall study: Sample material is recorded as cDNA or gDNA derived from T cells, B-cell-depleted T cells, or PBMCs.

Cohort allocation depended upon clinical history that participants reported. Cohort 3 recovery required two negative PCRs, clearance, or symptom resolution. Per the study methods: Counts of nucleated cells, estimated from reference gene primer amplification, were obtained. Clones were read by immunoSEQ multiplex PCR, and TCRdb kept only the in-frame ones, dropping some. D and trimming were read from the DNA, whereas the V and J calls and clone size are those reported in that table. The sample has about 390,000 clones; around nine tenths are singletons. CDR1 is GTSNPN, CDR2 SVGIG, per germline (reference sequence). The J segment lost 4 bases and the V segment lost 2 bases, leaving 11 bases of the junction unmatched. This CDR3 spans 16 amino acids.

What was sequenced was PBMCs or T cells enriched from blood (not recorded which). The rearrangement joins TRBV30 to TRBJ2-1, with TRBD1 matching over 7 bases. The TCR was taken from a woman in her 50s who had recovered from COVID-19. CDR3 nucleotide sequence: TGTGCCTGGAGTTCGACAGGGTCCGGGGCTTACAATGAGCAGTTCTTC. Its translation: CAWSSTGSGAYNEQFF.